These T cell receptor beta chains were read from a single sample in a study of patients and donors after allogeneic stem cell transplantation. One entry per CDR3 protein results from TCRdb running MiXCR on the RT-PCR reads. The data hold some 160,000 distinct CDR3 sequences, with 24% observed a single time. The source material was blood, either unsorted or a sorted T cell fraction (not recorded which). These TCRs come from a human donor who was either an allogeneic HSCT recipient or a stem cell or donor lymphocyte infusion donor (not recorded which). It is not recorded whose cells these are; they may come from a transplant donor. Each CDR3 is given with its conserved first and last residue. A D gene is named only where the DNA matches it firmly. Part of the rows lack a size; the others show once, few, many or a class for expanded clones.

V	D	size	J	DNA	CDR3
TRBV29-1	NA	few	TRBJ2-7	TGCAGCGCCTGGCCCGACCGTTACTCCTACGAGCAGTACTTC	CSAWPDRYSYEQYF
TRBV6-2/TRBV6-3	NA	NA	TRBJ2-7	TGTGCCAGCCTAGGGGCTGACTACGAGCAGTACTTC	CASLGADYEQYF
TRBV2	TRBD2	NA	TRBJ2-7	TGTGCCAGCAGTGCAGGACTAGCGGAGACCTACGAGCAGTACTTC	CASSAGLAETYEQYF
TRBV6-2/TRBV6-3	TRBD2	few	TRBJ2-1	TGTGCCAGCAGCCAACCCTCCTCAGCGGGAGGTATCAATGAGCAGTTCTTC	CASSQPSSAGGINEQFF
TRBV7-2	TRBD1	NA	TRBJ1-5	TGTGCCAGCAGCTTAGGGTGGGACAGGGGATTCAGCAATCAGCCCCAGCATTTT	CASSLGWDRGFSNQPQHF
TRBV7-2	NA	few	TRBJ2-3	TGTGCCAGCAGCTGGACTTCGGATACGCAGTATTTT	CASSWTSDTQYF
TRBV4-2	TRBD1	NA	TRBJ1-2	TGTGCCAGCAGCCAAGATCGAGCAGGGGGAATAGGCTACACCTTC	CASSQDRAGGIGYTF
TRBV15	NA	few	TRBJ1-2	TGTGCCACCAGCAGAGAACGACAGAACTATGGCTACACCTTC	CATSRERQNYGYTF
TRBV5-1	NA	few	TRBJ1-2	TGCGCCAGCAGCTTGGGGCTTACTAGGGAGTATGGCTACACCTTC	CASSLGLTREYGYTF
TRBV29-1	NA	few	TRBJ1-1	TGCAGCGTTTTTATGGGGGGCACTGAAGCTTTCTTT	CSVFMGGTEAFF
TRBV9	NA	NA	TRBJ1-5	TGTGCCAGCAGCGTAGCTAGCAATCAGCCCCAGCATTTT	CASSVASNQPQHF
TRBV7-9	NA	many	TRBJ1-3	TGTGCCAGCAGTCCCCCAGGGGCTGCTGGAAACACCATATATTTT	CASSPPGAAGNTIYF
TRBV24-1	TRBD1	few	TRBJ1-5	TGTGCCACCAGTGACCCACGGACAGGGGGCATTCAGCCCCAGCATTTT	CATSDPRTGGIQPQHF
TRBV27	NA	NA	TRBJ1-4	TGTGCCAGCAGTTTATCGGGGGCTATCCGGGAAAAACTGTTTTTT	CASSLSGAIREKLFF
TRBV5-1	NA	few	TRBJ1-1	TGCGCCAGCAGCGCGTGGGAGGGCTTGGACACTGAAGCTTTCTTT	CASSAWEGLDTEAFF
TRBV12-3/TRBV12-4	NA	few	TRBJ2-5	TGTGCCAGCAGTAGGGGGCAAGAGACCCAGTACTTC	CASSRGQETQYF
TRBV7-9	NA	NA	TRBJ2-5	TGTGCCAGCAGCTTAGGGTTCCAAGAGACCCAGTACTTC	CASSLGFQETQYF
TRBV5-1	TRBD1	few	TRBJ2-1	TGCGCCAGCAGCGACAGACAGGGTGGGCTTCCCTACAATGAGCAGTTCTTC	CASSDRQGGLPYNEQFF
TRBV7-2	TRBD1	NA	TRBJ2-7	TGTGCCAGCAGCCGGACTACAGGGGGCTCCTACGAGCAGTACTTC	CASSRTTGGSYEQYF
TRBV5-1	NA	few	TRBJ2-1	TGCGCCAGCAGCTTGGACCACAACTACAATGAGCAGTTCTTC	CASSLDHNYNEQFF